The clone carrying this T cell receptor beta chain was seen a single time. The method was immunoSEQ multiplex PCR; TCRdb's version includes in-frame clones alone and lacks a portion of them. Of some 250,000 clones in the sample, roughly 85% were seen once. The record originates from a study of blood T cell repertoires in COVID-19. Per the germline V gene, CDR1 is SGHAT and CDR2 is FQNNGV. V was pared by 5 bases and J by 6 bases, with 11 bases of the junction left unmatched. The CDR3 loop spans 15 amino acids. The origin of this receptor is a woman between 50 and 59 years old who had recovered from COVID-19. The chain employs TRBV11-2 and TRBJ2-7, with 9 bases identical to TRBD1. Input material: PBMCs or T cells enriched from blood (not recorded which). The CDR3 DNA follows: TGTGCCAGCAGCCTACGGACAGGGGCGGTGTCCGAGCAGTACTTC. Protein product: CASSLRTGAVSEQYF.